This record looks at one T cell receptor (beta chain) sequence and its context. The immunoSEQ assay was v3. Profiling relied on immunoSEQ multiplex PCR, and the TCRdb table lists in-frame clones only, not all of them. The sample has tens of thousands of clones, about two thirds seen once. These data come from a study of TIL therapy for anti-PD-1-resistant metastatic lung cancer. Time point denoted: pre-treatment sample, taken before nivolumab and TIL therapy. Tumor tissue came from excised metastases, mostly pleural nodules or supraclavicular lymph nodes. From germline, CDR1 is LNHDA and CDR2 SQIVND (reference sequence). This CDR3 is built from 14 residues. Trimming shortened V by 6 bases and J by 0 bases, and 9 bases separated the two germline ends.

This chain joins TRBV19 and TRBJ1-5; no firm D call. The sample consisted of tumor tissue, taken at baseline. This TCR derives from a person aged 25 to 85 with non-small cell lung cancer. Written as DNA, the CDR3 is TGTGCCAGTAGGGAATCGAGTAGCAATCAGCCCCAGCATTTT. This translates into CASRESSSNQPQHF. Full variable domain (missing parts from reference TRBV19 and TRBJ1-5): DGGITQSPKYLFRKEGQNVTLSCEQNLNHDAMYWYRQDPGQGLRLIYYSQIVNDFQKGDIAEGYSVSREKKESFPLTVTSAQKNPTAFYLCASRESSSNQPQHFGDGTRLSIL.